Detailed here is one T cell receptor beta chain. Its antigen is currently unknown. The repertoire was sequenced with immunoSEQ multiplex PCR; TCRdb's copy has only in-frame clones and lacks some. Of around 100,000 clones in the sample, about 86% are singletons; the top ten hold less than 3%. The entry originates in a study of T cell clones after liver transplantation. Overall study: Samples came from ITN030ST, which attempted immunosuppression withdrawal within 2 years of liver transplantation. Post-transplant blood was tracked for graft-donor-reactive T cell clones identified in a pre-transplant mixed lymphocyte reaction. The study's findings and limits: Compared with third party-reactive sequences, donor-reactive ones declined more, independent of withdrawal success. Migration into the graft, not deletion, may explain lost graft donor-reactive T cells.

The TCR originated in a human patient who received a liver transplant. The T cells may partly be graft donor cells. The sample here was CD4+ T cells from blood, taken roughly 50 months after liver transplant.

The CDR3 reads CASSLGGRTEAFF. Here the CDR3 DNA reads TGTGCCAGCAGTTTAGGGGGTCGGACTGAAGCTTTCTTT. The rearrangement links TRBV28 to TRBJ1-1; D possibly corresponds to TRBD1 (5 bases). The CDR3 totals 13 residues. The V end lost 2 bases, the J end lost 5 bases, and 9 bases lay between the germline ends. The germline CDR1 and CDR2 sequences are MDHEN and SYDVKM.